These 9 T cell receptor beta chains were all obtained from the same sample, sequenced in a study of T cell repertoires in cytomegalovirus infection. TCRdb called the reads again in MiXCR, with one record for every CDR3 protein. The profile shows fewer than 550,000 distinct CDR3 sequences, around a quarter of them singletons. The sequenced sample was PBMCs. These receptors were collected from a human donor in good health (CMV status not recorded). Some clones in this sample may be carry-over from other donors' samples.

V gene TRBV6-5 combines with J gene TRBJ1-1; D not resolved. CDR1 and CDR2 from the germline V gene are MNHEY and SVGAGI. V lost 1 base and J 0 bases, leaving 6 bases between the germline ends. This CDR3 has 14 amino acids. CDR3 in amino acids: CASSYLDLNTEAFF. In nucleotides, the CDR3 is TGTGCCAGCAGTTACTTAGATCTGAACACTGAAGCTTTCTTT.

This clonotype was detected only a few times. This chain links TRBV7-2 with TRBJ2-5; the D is unclear. This CDR3 has 14 residues. Germline assignment: CDR1 SGHTA and CDR2 FQGNSA. The V gene lost 5 bases and the J gene lost 0 bases, with 10 bases spanning the gap. The CDR3 DNA sequence: TGTGCCAGCAGCCCGAGTATAAACCAAGAGACCCAGTACTTC. It encodes CASSPSINQETQYF.

This clonotype has ten or more counts. The chain uses TRBV7-8 and TRBJ2-2, with D perhaps TRBD1 or TRBD2 (5 bases each). Germline CDR1 and CDR2: SGHVS and FQNEAQ. The ends were cut back, 2 bases at V and 4 bases at J, with 14 bases in the middle. This CDR3 spans 16 amino acids. CDR3 in amino acids: CASSLFRGPSTGELFF. The CDR3 region has the DNA TGTGCCAGCAGCTTATTTCGGGGCCCGAGCACCGGGGAGCTGTTTTTT.

This clonotype came up many times. The CDR3 DNA follows: TGTGCCAGCAGCTTAGTGGCGACAGGGAAAAGTCAGCCCCAGCATTTT. Its translation: CASSLVATGKSQPQHF. This chain joins TRBV7-2 and TRBJ1-5; 7 bases align to TRBD1. The germline V gene encodes CDR1 SGHTA and CDR2 FQGNSA. With V trimmed by 1 base and J by 6 bases, 9 bases remained unmatched. The CDR3 is made up of 16 amino acids.

This clonotype was detected a few times. The genes are TRBV11-2 and TRBJ1-2; no clear D gene. This CDR3 is built from 14 residues. Germline V gives CDR1 SGHAT, CDR2 FQNNGV. Trimming took off 1 base at V and 11 bases at J, with 17 bases between the two ends. CDR3 DNA: TGTGCCAGCAGCTTAGCTGCGACCGATCTGGTTTACACCTTC. Its protein is CASSLAATDLVYTF. Supplemented by reference TRBV11-2 and TRBJ1-2, the full variable domain reads EAGVAQSPRYKIIEKRQSVAFWCNPISGHATLYWYQQILGQGPKLLIQFQNNGVVDDSQLPKDRFSAERLKGVDSTLKIQPAKLEDSAVYLCASSLAATDLVYTFGSGTRLTVV.

This clonotype was detected ten times or more. This chain joins TRBV7-2 and TRBJ1-5; 9 nucleotides line up with TRBD1. Germline CDR1 and CDR2: SGHTA and FQGNSA. The ends lost 5 bases at V and 6 bases at J; junction bases unmatched: 14. There are 17 residues in the CDR3. This chain's CDR3 is CASSLYSRDRVTQPQHF. As DNA, the CDR3 is TGTGCCAGCAGCCTTTATTCCCGGGACAGGGTGACTCAGCCCCAGCATTTT.

The chain carries TRBV30 and TRBJ2-5; D is uncertain. The V end was cut by 0 bases, the J end by 2 bases, with 4 bases between. The CDR3 is 12 amino acids. Germline lookup yields CDR1 GTSNPN and CDR2 SVGIG (reference sequence). CDR3 nucleotide sequence: TGTGCCTGGAGTGTACTACAAGAGACCCAGTACTTC. It codes for CAWSVLQETQYF.

There are a few counts of this clonotype. The chain couples TRBV4-1 to TRBJ1-2; TRBD1 matches at 7 bases. The V gene end was trimmed by 2 bases and the J gene end by 4 bases; junction bases not matched to a gene: 19. Germline loops: CDR1 MGHRA, CDR2 YSYEKL. The CDR3 contains 19 residues. CDR3 sequence (DNA): TGCGCCAGCAGCCAACCCAAAGACAGGGTCCAACCGGCCGGCTATGGCTACACCTTC. Its protein is CASSQPKDRVQPAGYGYTF.

V and J are TRBV5-5 and TRBJ1-5; D unclear. CDR3 size: 14 residues. Looked up from germline, CDR1 is SGHKS and CDR2 is YYEKEE (reference sequence). Trimming took off 5 bases at V and 4 bases at J, with 13 bases between the two ends. The CDR3 sequence: CASRLMALNQPQHF. CDR3 sequence (DNA): TGTGCCAGCAGGTTGATGGCACTTAATCAGCCCCAGCATTTT.